These 6 T cell receptor beta chains came from one sample sequenced in a study of Graves' ophthalmopathy and Graves' hyperthyroidism. Scientists amplified the TCR beta CDR3 regions from RNA transcripts. HTBI primers were employed in first-round RT-PCR, then a second-round multiplex PCR followed. MiXCR, applied by TCRdb to the multiplex PCR reads, yields one record per CDR3 protein. The sample includes hundreds of thousands of distinct CDR3 sequences, more than 40% seen only once; the top ten take 2.5% to 3.5%. Sequenced material: peripheral blood. These receptors all come from an adult man with Graves' ophthalmopathy.

The chain recombines TRBV7-3 with TRBJ2-6; D uncertain. Germline CDR1 is SGHTA and CDR2 is FQGTGA. Trimming removed 5 bases at V and 4 bases at J, with 9 bases between. The CDR3 consists of 14 residues. CDR3 in DNA: TGTGCCAGCAGCCCGCATCAGGGGGCCAACGTCCTGACTTTC. Translated, it gives CASSPHQGANVLTF.

The V gene is TRBV4-1, the J gene TRBJ1-4; D is undetermined. The CDR3 is made up of 14 amino acids. Trimming removed 6 bases from V and 4 bases from J, with 12 bases in between. Per the germline V gene, CDR1 is MGHRA and CDR2 is YSYEKL. The chain's CDR3 is CASRRTGLNEKLFF. The CDR3 nucleotides are TGCGCCAGCAGGCGGACTGGACTTAATGAAAAACTGTTTTTT.

This chain joins TRBV20-1 and TRBJ2-1; D is undetermined. The CDR3 totals 11 residues. From germline, CDR1 is DFQATT and CDR2 SNEGSKA (reference sequence). Trimming took off 4 bases at V and 2 bases at J, with 3 bases between the two ends. CDR3 coding DNA: TGCAGTGCTACAACCTACAATGAGCAGTTCTTC. Translation: CSATTYNEQFF.

The chain employs TRBV4-1 and TRBJ1-5; 7 bases are a match to TRBD1. This CDR3 has 16 amino acids. Germline loops: CDR1 MGHRA, CDR2 YSYEKL. V dropped 3 bases and J dropped 3; count of bases not matched to a gene: 8. CDR3 nucleotides: TGCGCCAGCAGCCATAACCCGGGACAGTACAATCAGCCCCAGCATTTT. This gives the protein CASSHNPGQYNQPQHF.

The rearrangement uses TRBV15 and TRBJ1-5; no clear D gene. Trimming stripped 5 bases from V and 3 bases from J, with 8 bases between. Looked up from germline, CDR1 is LNHNV and CDR2 is YYDKDF (reference sequence). There are 13 residues in the CDR3. Here the CDR3 reads CATSSLSNQPQHF. In DNA, the CDR3 is TGTGCCACCAGCTCTCTTTCCAATCAGCCCCAGCATTTT. The whole variable domain, filled in from reference TRBV15 and TRBJ1-5, reads DAMVIQNPRYQVTQFGKPVTLSCSQTLNHNVMYWYQQKSSQAPKLLFHYYDKDFNNEADTPDNFQSRRPNTSFCFLDIRSPGLGDTAMYLCATSSLSNQPQHFGDGTRLSIL.

The genes are TRBV29-1 and TRBJ2-6; 8 positions agree with TRBD1. After removal of 7 bases from V and 4 bases from J, the junction contained 6 bases not matched to a gene. Germline lookup yields CDR1 SQVTM and CDR2 ANQGSEA. The length of the CDR3 is 14 residues. CDR3 coding DNA: TGCAGCGCCAAGGACAGGGCGGGGGCCAACGTCCTGACTTTC. It is translated as CSAKDRAGANVLTF.